Detailed here is one T cell receptor (beta chain). Its matching antigen is unknown. The record originates from a study of T cell responses to AZD1222 COVID-19 vaccine. Points from the study as a whole: At baseline, just five to seven AZD1222 recipients tested seropositive. The peak T cell response came first, and repertoires were sampled only after it. Breadth and depth of Spike-specific TCRs rose after two AZD1222 doses.

The CDR3 loop spans 16 amino acids. The germline V and J ends were trimmed by 4 bases and 1 base, with 14 bases remaining between them. Germline loops: CDR1 SGHRS, CDR2 YFSETQ. Produced via immunoSEQ multiplex PCR; TCRdb's table is partial and in-frame only. The data contain 150,000 to 200,000 clones, around nine tenths of them singletons. This receptor was identified in an adult who received the AZD1222 COVID-19 vaccine. The chain combines TRBV5-1 with TRBJ1-4, with D perhaps TRBD1 (5 bases). The sample here was peripheral blood, taken 28 days after the second AZD1222 dose. The CDR3 region is CASSPGRGETNEKLFF. CDR3 DNA: TGCGCCAGCAGCCCGGGGAGGGGTGAAACTAATGAAAAACTGTTTTTT.